This T cell receptor (beta chain) was captured by sequencing in a study of blood T cell repertoires in COVID-19. Only in-frame clones appear in the TCRdb table, and some are missing; sequencing was by immunoSEQ multiplex PCR. The sample records roughly 190,000 clones, 70% to 85% being singletons. The sample holds a few counts of this clone. Sequencing was carried out using peripheral blood. The source is a woman aged 45-65 years with acute or convalescent COVID-19.

For the CDR3, the DNA is TGCGCCAGCAGCCAAGTGGGGCAGGGGAACTATGGCTACACCTTC. Translating it yields CASSQVGQGNYGYTF. This sequence joins TRBV4-1 and TRBJ1-2; TRBD1 is a possible D gene (6 bases). In germline, CDR1 is MGHRA, CDR2 YSYEKL. The CDR3 sequence is 15 residues long. The V and J ends lost 1 base and 2 bases respectively, with 11 bases between them.